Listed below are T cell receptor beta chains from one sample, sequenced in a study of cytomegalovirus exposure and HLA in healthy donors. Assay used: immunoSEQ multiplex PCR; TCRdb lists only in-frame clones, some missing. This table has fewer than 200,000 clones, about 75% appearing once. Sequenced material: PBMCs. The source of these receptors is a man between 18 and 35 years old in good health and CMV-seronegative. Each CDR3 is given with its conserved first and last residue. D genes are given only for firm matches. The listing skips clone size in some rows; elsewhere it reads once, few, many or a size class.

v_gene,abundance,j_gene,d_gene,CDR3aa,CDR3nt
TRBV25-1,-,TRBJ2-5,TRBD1,CASSDQGVRYQETQYF,TGTGCCAGCAGTGACCAGGGGGTGAGGTACCAAGAGACCCAGTACTTC
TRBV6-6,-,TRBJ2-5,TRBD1,CASSPDRYQETQYF,TGTGCCAGCAGCCCGGACAGGTACCAAGAGACCCAGTACTTC
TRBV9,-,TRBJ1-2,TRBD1,CASSATGVAGYTF,TGTGCCAGCAGCGCGACAGGGGTGGCTGGCTACACCTTC
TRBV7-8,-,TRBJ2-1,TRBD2,CASSLTSVSYNEQFF,TGTGCCAGCAGCTTGACTAGCGTTTCCTACAATGAGCAGTTCTTC
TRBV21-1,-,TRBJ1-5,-,CASSKRQGSNQPQHF,TGTGCCAGCAGCAAGAGACAGGGAAGCAATCAGCCCCAGCATTTT
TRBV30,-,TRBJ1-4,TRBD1,CAWSVVRGGNEKLFF,TGTGCCTGGAGTGTGGTTCGAGGGGGCAATGAAAAACTGTTTTTT
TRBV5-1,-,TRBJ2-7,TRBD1,CASSAMWGQGYEQYF,TGCGCCAGCAGCGCCATGTGGGGACAGGGATACGAGCAGTACTTC
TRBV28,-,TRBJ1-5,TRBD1,CASAGGGNQPQHF,TGTGCCAGCGCAGGGGGAGGCAATCAGCCCCAGCATTTT
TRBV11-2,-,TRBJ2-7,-,CASSLVRTPYEQYF,TGTGCCAGCAGCTTAGTCCGGACACCCTACGAGCAGTACTTC
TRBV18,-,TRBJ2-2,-,CASSPSRDIVGELFF,TGTGCCAGCTCACCGTCCCGGGACATCGTGGGGGAGCTGTTTTTT
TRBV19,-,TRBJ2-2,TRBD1,CASSPLSGTGNTGELFF,TGTGCCAGTAGTCCTCTTTCGGGGACAGGGAACACCGGGGAGCTGTTTTTT
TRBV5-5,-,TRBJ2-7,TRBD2,CASSSGLAAYEQYF,TGTGCCAGCAGCTCGGGACTAGCGGCATACGAGCAGTACTTC
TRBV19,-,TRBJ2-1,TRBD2,CASMGIAGVHGEQFF,TGTGCCAGTATGGGGATAGCGGGAGTCCATGGTGAGCAGTTCTTC
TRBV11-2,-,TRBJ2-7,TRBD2,CASSLGGTSGIGYEQYF,TGTGCCAGCAGCTTAGGGGGGACTAGCGGGATAGGCTACGAGCAGTACTTC
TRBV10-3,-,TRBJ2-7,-,CAISERTASSYEQYF,TGTGCCATCAGTGAGCGTACCGCTAGCTCCTACGAGCAGTACTTC
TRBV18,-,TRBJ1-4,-,CASSLTIGEKLFF,TGTGCCAGCTCACTAACAATCGGGGAAAAACTGTTTTTT
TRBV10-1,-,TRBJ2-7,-,CASSESGTGLHEQYF,TGCGCCAGCAGTGAGTCGGGCACAGGGCTCCACGAGCAGTACTTC
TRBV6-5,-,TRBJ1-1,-,CASSYSKTLTEAFF,TGTGCCAGCAGTTACTCTAAGACACTCACTGAAGCTTTCTTT
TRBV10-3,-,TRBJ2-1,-,CAISGGVADNEQFF,TGTGCCATCAGTGGGGGAGTAGCAGACAATGAGCAGTTCTTC
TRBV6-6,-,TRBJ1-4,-,CASRSQQGREKLFF,TGTGCCAGCAGGAGCCAACAGGGAAGAGAAAAACTGTTTTTT
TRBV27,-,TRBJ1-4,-,CASSGTGRKKKLFF,TGTGCCAGCAGTGGAACTGGGAGAAAGAAAAAACTGTTTTTT
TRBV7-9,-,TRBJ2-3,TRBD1,CASSAYRTGSTDTQYF,TGTGCCAGCAGCGCTTATAGGACAGGGAGCACAGATACGCAGTATTTT
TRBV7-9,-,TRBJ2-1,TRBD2,CASTPIPTSGNYNEQFF,TGTGCCAGCACCCCGATCCCGACTAGCGGGAACTACAATGAGCAGTTCTTC
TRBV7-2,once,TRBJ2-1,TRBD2,CASSLNYYTSGDNEQFF,TGTGCCAGCAGCTTAAATTATTATACTAGCGGAGACAATGAGCAGTTCTTC